This record looks at one T cell receptor (beta chain) sequence and its context. No antigen is known for it. At one end, the junction sequence differs from germline, possibly due to a read error. The data are from a study of T cells in Graves' hyperthyroidism and ophthalmopathy. Study results and limitations: Blood also held most thyroid clonotypes expanded beyond 0.001.

Ophthalmopathy cases met thresholds of Clinical Activity Score at least 3, NOSPECS grade at least 4 and duration under 3 months. A roughly 9.7 ml volume of fresh peripheral blood provided the PBMCs. RNA transcripts gave rise to amplified TCR beta CDR3 regions. HTBI primers were the set used in a first-round RT-PCR of the TCR CDR3. One entry per CDR3 protein, called by TCRdb with MiXCR from the multiplex PCR reads. This sample has about 250,000 distinct CDR3 sequences, with 20% to 25% found just once. The CDR3 runs to 14 residues. The receptor was isolated from a man in his thirties or forties with Graves' ophthalmopathy. The sequenced material came from blood. The rearrangement links TRBV12-3 or TRBV12-4 to TRBJ2-7; D is uncertain. The CDR3 DNA reads TGTGCCAGCACTTTAGACGGCAGACTCTACGAGCAGTACTTC. This gives the protein CASTLDGRLYEQYF.